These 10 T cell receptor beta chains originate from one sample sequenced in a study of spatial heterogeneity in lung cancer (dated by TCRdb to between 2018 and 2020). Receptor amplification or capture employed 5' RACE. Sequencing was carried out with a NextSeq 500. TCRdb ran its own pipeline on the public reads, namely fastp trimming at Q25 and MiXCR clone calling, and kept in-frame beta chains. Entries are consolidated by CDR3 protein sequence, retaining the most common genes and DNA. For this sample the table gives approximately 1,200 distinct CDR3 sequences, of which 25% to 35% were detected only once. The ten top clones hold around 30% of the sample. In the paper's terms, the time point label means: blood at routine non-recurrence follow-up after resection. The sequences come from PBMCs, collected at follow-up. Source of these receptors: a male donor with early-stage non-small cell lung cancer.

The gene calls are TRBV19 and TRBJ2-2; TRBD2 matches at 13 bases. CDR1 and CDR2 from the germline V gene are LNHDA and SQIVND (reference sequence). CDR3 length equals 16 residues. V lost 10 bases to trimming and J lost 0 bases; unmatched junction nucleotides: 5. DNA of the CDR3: TGTGCCACCACCGGACTAGCGGGGGCGAACACCGGGGAGCTGTTTTTT. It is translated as CATTGLAGANTGELFF.

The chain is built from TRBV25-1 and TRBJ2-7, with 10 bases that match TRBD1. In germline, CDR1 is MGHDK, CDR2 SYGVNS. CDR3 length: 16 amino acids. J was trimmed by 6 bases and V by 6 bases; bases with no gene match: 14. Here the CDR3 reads CASSQIRDRGIGEQYF. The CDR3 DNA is TGTGCCAGCAGCCAGATACGGGACAGGGGCATTGGCGAGCAGTACTTC.

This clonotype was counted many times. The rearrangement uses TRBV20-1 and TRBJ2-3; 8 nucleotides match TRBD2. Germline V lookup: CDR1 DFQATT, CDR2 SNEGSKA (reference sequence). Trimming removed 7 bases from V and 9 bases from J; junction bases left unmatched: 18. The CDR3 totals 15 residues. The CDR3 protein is CSGLGGGRSLLTQYF. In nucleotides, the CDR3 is TGCAGTGGACTCGGGGGCGGGAGGTCCCTTCTGACGCAGTATTTT.

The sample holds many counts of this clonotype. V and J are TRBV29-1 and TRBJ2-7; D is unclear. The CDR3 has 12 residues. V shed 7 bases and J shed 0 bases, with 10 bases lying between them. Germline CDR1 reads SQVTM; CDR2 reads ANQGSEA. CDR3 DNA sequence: TGCAGCGGTTTACTGCCCTCCTACGAGCAGTACTTC. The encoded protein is CSGLLPSYEQYF.

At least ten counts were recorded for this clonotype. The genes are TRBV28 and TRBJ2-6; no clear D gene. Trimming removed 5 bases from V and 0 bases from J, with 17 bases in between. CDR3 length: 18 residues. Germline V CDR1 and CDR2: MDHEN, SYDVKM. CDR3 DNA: TGTGCCAGCAGTACGACGGACGGTCACCTCTCTGGGGCCAACGTCCTGACTTTC. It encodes CASSTTDGHLSGANVLTF.

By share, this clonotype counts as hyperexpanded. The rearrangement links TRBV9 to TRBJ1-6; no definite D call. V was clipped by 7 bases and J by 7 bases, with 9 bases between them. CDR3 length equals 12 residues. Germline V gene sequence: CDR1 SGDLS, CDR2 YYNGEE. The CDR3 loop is CASGNSNSPLHF. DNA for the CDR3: TGTGCCAGCGGCAATTCAAATTCACCCCTCCACTTT.

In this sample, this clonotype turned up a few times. Written as DNA, the CDR3 is TGTGCCAGCAGTTTTGGGGCCAACGTCCTGACTTTC. It translates to CASSFGANVLTF. J is TRBJ2-6 and V is TRBV27; no firm D call. Germline assignment: CDR1 MNHEY and CDR2 SMNVEV (reference sequence). This CDR3 contains 12 residues. V lost 3 bases and J 3 bases, leaving 0 bases between the germline ends.

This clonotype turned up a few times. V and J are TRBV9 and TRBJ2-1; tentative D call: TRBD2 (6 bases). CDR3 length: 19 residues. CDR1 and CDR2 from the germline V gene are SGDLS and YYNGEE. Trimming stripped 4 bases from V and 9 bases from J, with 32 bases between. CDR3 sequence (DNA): TGTGCCAGCAGCCCCCAAGCGGGTTTATCTATCGAAGTTACGGGTGAGCAGTTCTTC. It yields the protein CASSPQAGLSIEVTGEQFF.

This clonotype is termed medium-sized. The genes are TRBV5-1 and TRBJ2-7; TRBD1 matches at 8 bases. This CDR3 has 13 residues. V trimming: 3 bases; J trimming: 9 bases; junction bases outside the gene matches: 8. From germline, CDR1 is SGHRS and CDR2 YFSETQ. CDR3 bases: TGCGCCAGCAGCTCAGGGACAGGCGGAAGGCAGTACTTC. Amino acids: CASSSGTGGRQYF.

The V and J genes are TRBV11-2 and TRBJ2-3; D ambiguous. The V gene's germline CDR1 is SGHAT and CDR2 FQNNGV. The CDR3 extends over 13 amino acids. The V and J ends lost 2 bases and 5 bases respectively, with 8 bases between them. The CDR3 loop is CASSLNAIDTQYF. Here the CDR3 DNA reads TGTGCCAGCAGCTTAAACGCGATAGATACGCAGTATTTT.